This is a list of T cell receptor beta chains from one sample in a study of cytomegalovirus exposure and HLA in healthy donors. Data came from immunoSEQ multiplex PCR; TCRdb stores just in-frame clones and leaves some out. Altogether more than 150,000 clones are present, roughly 80% being singletons, with the ten largest covering around 5.9%. The sequencing input was PBMCs. Receptor source: a woman aged 25-40 years in good health and CMV-seropositive. The CDR3 runs from the conserved cysteine through the conserved F or W. The D gene is left open where the match is weak. The listing skips clone size in some rows; elsewhere it reads once, few, many or a size class.

>15|TRBJ2-5|TRBV5-5|-|TRBD2
TGTGCCAGCAGCTTGGAGGCGGGACTAGGTCTAACCCAGTACTTC
CASSLEAGLGLTQYF
>17|TRBJ2-5|TRBV4-2|-|TRBD2
TGTGCCAGCAGCCAGGGCCTTAGCGGGGGGGCCCCAGAGACCCAGTACTTC
CASSQGLSGGAPETQYF
>16|TRBJ1-2|TRBV2|-|-
TGTGCCAGCTTTCGGCGTACGACTTCGGTCCCCTATGGCTACACCTTC
CASFRRTTSVPYGYTF
>18|TRBJ2-7|TRBV7-6|-|TRBD2
TGTGCCAGCAGCTTAGCGGTGTCGGCGGGAGGGCCTAGCTACGAGCAGTACTTC
CASSLAVSAGGPSYEQYF
>17|TRBJ2-5|TRBV5-1|-|-
TGCGCCAGCAGCTTACGTCCCTCCAACAGGGATGCGGAGACCCAGTACTTC
CASSLRPSNRDAETQYF
>20|TRBJ2-5|TRBV5-1|-|TRBD2
TGCGCCAGCAACGGGCCCAGCGGGAGGGGGCGGGGGTCGATTGTGGAGACCCAGTACTTC
CASNGPSGRGRGSIVETQYF
>14|TRBJ2-3|TRBV28|few|-
TGTGCCAGCAATCAACAGAGGGGGTCAGATACGCAGTATTTT
CASNQQRGSDTQYF
>13|TRBJ2-1|TRBV18|-|-
TGTGCCAGCTCACCACCAGGGGGTAATGAGCAGTTCTTC
CASSPPGGNEQFF
>20|TRBJ2-7|TRBV4-1|-|-
TGCGCCAGCAGCCGTACGATAGGGAATCTGGGGCGGAATGCGTCCTACGAGCAGTACTTC
CASSRTIGNLGRNASYEQYF
>15|TRBJ1-2|TRBV4-3|-|-
TGCGCCAGCAGCCAAGATCTAACAGGGAGCTATGGCTACACCTTC
CASSQDLTGSYGYTF
>15|TRBJ2-5|TRBV15|-|TRBD1
TGTGCCACCCGACCGGGACAGGGAAGGAAGGAGACCCAGTACTTC
CATRPGQGRKETQYF
>14|TRBJ1-6|TRBV4-1|once|-
TGCGCCAGCAATTCTGGGACAAGGGAATCACCCCTCCACTTT
CASNSGTRESPLHF
>11|TRBJ2-7|TRBV20-1|-|-
TGCAGTGTGAGGGATTCGGGAGAGCAGTACTTC
CSVRDSGEQYF
>14|TRBJ2-7|TRBV7-2|few|-
TGTGCCAGCAGCTCAAGACGGGCGGACTACGAGCAGTACTTC
CASSSRRADYEQYF
>15|TRBJ1-1|TRBV11-2|-|TRBD1
TGTGCCAGCAGCTTTGGAACAGGGGCTGGAACTGAAGCTTTCTTT
CASSFGTGAGTEAFF
>15|TRBJ2-1|TRBV6-5|-|-
TGTGCCAGCAGGTCCAGCGGCCGTGTTCAAAATGAGCAGTTCTTC
CASRSSGRVQNEQFF
>16|TRBJ2-7|TRBV7-6|once|TRBD2
TGTGCCAGCACCTCATTAGGCGGGGGGGCGGGGTACGAGCAGTACTTC
CASTSLGGGAGYEQYF
>14|TRBJ2-5|TRBV6-5|-|-
TGTGCCAGCAGTTGCTCGAGAGCCCAAGAGACCCAGTACTTC
CASSCSRAQETQYF
>15|TRBJ2-5|TRBV5-6|-|TRBD1
TGTGCCAGCAGCTTACCGGGACAGGGGGAAGAGACCCAGTACTTC
CASSLPGQGEETQYF
>15|TRBJ2-1|TRBV9|-|-
TGTGCCAGCAGCGTAGACCCGGGACTCAGAAATGAGCAGTTCTTC
CASSVDPGLRNEQFF
>17|TRBJ2-6|TRBV4-3|few|-
TGCGCCAGCAGCCAAGATCCCAGGGGGGCTGGGGCCAACGTCCTGACTTTC
CASSQDPRGAGANVLTF
>16|TRBJ2-5|TRBV5-1|-|TRBD2
TGCGCCAGCAGCTATACCCCCGGGGGGGCGGGAGAGACCCAGTACTTC
CASSYTPGGAGETQYF
>17|TRBJ2-7|TRBV6-1|-|TRBD2
TGTGCCAGCAGTGAAGCGCGCGGACTAGCGGGAGCACACGAGCAGTACTTC
CASSEARGLAGAHEQYF
>12|TRBJ1-1|TRBV2|-|-
TGTGCCAGCACGGACACTAATTGGATGGCTTTCTTT
CASTDTNWMAFF
>13|TRBJ2-7|TRBV4-1|-|-
TGCGCCAGCAGCCAAATGGCACCGGGGGAGCAGTACTTC
CASSQMAPGEQYF
>15|TRBJ2-1|TRBV5-4|-|TRBD2
TGTGCCAGCAGCTTAATTAGCGGGAGCCACAATGAGCAGTTCTTC
CASSLISGSHNEQFF
>12|TRBJ1-5|TRBV6-6|few|-
TGTGCCAGCAGTACGGGAGATCAGCCCCAGCATTTT
CASSTGDQPQHF
>13|TRBJ2-7|TRBV5-1|few|-
TGCGCCAGCGGATTGACAGCCTCCTACGAGCAGTACTTC
CASGLTASYEQYF
>17|TRBJ2-7|TRBV5-1|-|TRBD1
TGCGCCAGCAGCTATGACAGGGGGGTCATGGATAAGGTAGAGCAGTACTTC
CASSYDRGVMDKVEQYF
>16|TRBJ2-1|TRBV10-3|-|TRBD2
TGTGCCATCAGGGGGACTAGCGGGATTCTTTACAATGAGCAGTTCTTC
CAIRGTSGILYNEQFF
>12|TRBJ2-7|TRBV6-1|few|-
TGTTCCAGCAGGGAAACGGCCTACGAGCAGTACTTC
CSSRETAYEQYF
>16|TRBJ2-7|TRBV29-1|few|TRBD2
TGCAGCGTTGAAGGCGCTAGCGGGAGGGCCAAGGGCGAGCAGTACTTC
CSVEGASGRAKGEQYF
>14|TRBJ1-6|TRBV6-6|-|-
TGTGCCAGCAGTTATTCGGGGGGAGATTCACCCCTCCACTTT
CASSYSGGDSPLHF
>11|TRBJ2-7|TRBV15|-|-
TGTGCCACCAGCAGAGGAAACGAGCAGTACTTC
CATSRGNEQYF
>16|TRBJ1-1|TRBV28|-|-
TGTGCCAGCAAACCTCAAATCGGGGGGCTCGTCACTGAAGCTTTCTTT
CASKPQIGGLVTEAFF
>13|TRBJ1-2|TRBV19|-|TRBD1
TGTGCCAGTAGTCCTACCGGGACAGGGGACTCTAACTTC
CASSPTGTGDSNF
>15|TRBJ2-5|TRBV7-8|-|-
TGTGCCAGCAGCTCTCCTAGGAGCGCTGAAGAGACCCAGTACTTC
CASSSPRSAEETQYF
>12|TRBJ1-1|TRBV6-5|-|-
TGTGCCAGCGGCCGCGGCAACACTGAAGCTTTCTTT
CASGRGNTEAFF
>15|TRBJ1-5|TRBV27|-|TRBD1
TGTGCCAGCAGCCAAGGGACAGGAGATAATCAGCCCCAGCATTTT
CASSQGTGDNQPQHF
>15|TRBJ1-3|TRBV27|few|-
TGTGCCAGCAGTTTATTACCGGACATGGACGGCACCATATATTTT
CASSLLPDMDGTIYF
>17|TRBJ1-3|TRBV10-3|-|-
TGTGCCCCCGGACAGTCGAGAAATGTTGGATCTGGAAATACCATATATTTT
CAPGQSRNVGSGNTIYF
>13|TRBJ2-5|TRBV10-3|-|-
TGTGCCATCAGCGATACAGGGATGAAGACCCAGTACTTC
CAISDTGMKTQYF
>14|TRBJ2-6|TRBV28|-|-
TGTGCCAGCAGTTTAAGCAGGGGGGCCAACGTCCTGACTTTC
CASSLSRGANVLTF
>14|TRBJ1-5|TRBV6-6|-|-
TGTGCCAGCAGTGCGGACAGCCCTTATCAGCCCCAGCATTTT
CASSADSPYQPQHF
>18|TRBJ2-7|TRBV18|-|TRBD2
TGTGCCAGCTCACCTCCAGCGGGAGGCCTGATTAGCTCCTACGAGCAGTACTTC
CASSPPAGGLISSYEQYF
>14|TRBJ2-7|TRBV5-1|once|-
TGCGCCAGCGGGTTAGCGCCAAGCTCCTACGAGCAGTACTTC
CASGLAPSSYEQYF
>19|TRBJ2-3|TRBV7-9|-|TRBD2
TGTGCCAGCAGCTACACTCGTAAACTAGCGGGGGTTGTTTCAGATACGCAGTATTTT
CASSYTRKLAGVVSDTQYF
>15|TRBJ2-1|TRBV5-1|-|TRBD1
TGCGCCAGCAGCCAAGACACTGGACAGGGTGGAGAGCAGTTCTTC
CASSQDTGQGGEQFF
>14|TRBJ2-2|TRBV25-1|-|-
TGTGCCAGCAGTGGGTGGCAGGGGACCGGGGAGCTGTTTTTT
CASSGWQGTGELFF
>13|TRBJ1-5|TRBV12-5|-|-
TGTGCTAGTGGCCTCGAGGTGGGTCAGCCCCAGCATTTT
CASGLEVGQPQHF
>14|TRBJ1-2|TRBV28|-|-
TGTGCCAGCAGTTTATTGGGAGGAGGCTATGGCTACACCTTC
CASSLLGGGYGYTF
>14|TRBJ2-2|TRBV27|-|-
TGTGCCAGCCGTGCGGGGCTCGAGTTAGGGGAGCTGTTTTTT
CASRAGLELGELFF